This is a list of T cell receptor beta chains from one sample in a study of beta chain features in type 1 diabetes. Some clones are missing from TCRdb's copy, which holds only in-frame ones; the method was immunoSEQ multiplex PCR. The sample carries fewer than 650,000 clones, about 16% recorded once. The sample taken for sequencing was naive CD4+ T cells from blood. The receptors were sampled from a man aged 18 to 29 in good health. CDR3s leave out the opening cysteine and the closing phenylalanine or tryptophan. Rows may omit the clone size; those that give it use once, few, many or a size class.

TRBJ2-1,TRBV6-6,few,ASKTPTYNEQF
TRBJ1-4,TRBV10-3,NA,AISVTASTNEKLF
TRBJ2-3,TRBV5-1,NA,ASSSRTGLTDTQY
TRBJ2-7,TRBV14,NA,ASSQEAVLGRRYEQY
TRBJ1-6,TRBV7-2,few,ASSSESVPRQFRNSPLH
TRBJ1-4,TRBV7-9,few,ASSRQTVFNEKLF
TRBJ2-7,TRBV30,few,AWIFPPGLSSYEQY
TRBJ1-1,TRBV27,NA,ASSLSGGRNTEAF
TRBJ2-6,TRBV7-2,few,ASSLVASGANVLT
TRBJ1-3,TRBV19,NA,ASSMGTWTAGNTIY
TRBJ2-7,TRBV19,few,ASTTRGARASYEQY
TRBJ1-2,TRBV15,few,ATSREPGTPYGYT